A single sample is the source of the 8 T cell receptor beta chains below, sequenced in a study of blood T cell repertoires in COVID-19 (dated by TCRdb to 2020 to 2022). Receptor amplification or capture employed the immunoSEQ multiplex PCR assay. TCRdb re-hosts the immuneACCESS table, in-frame sequences only. Its copies lack some clones; in the studies checked, an unresolved V gene accounts for under half of them, and the cause for the rest is not known. The sample includes 350,000 or so clones, with around 85% observed a single time. Around 4.4% of the sample is in the top ten clones. Sequencing used PBMCs or T cells enriched from blood (not recorded which). These receptor sequences come from a woman aged 35 to 49 with acute COVID-19.

This rearrangement joins TRBV5-4 to TRBJ2-3, with a tentative D call TRBD2 (5 bases). CDR1 and CDR2 from the germline V gene are SGHNT and YYREEE (reference sequence). V was trimmed by 3 bases and J by 4 bases, leaving 21 bases between them. The CDR3 is made up of 17 amino acids. DNA for the CDR3: TGTGCCAGCAGCTCAGGTTGGGCGGGCTCGTCCTCAGATACGCAGTATTTT. Its translation is CASSSGWAGSSSDTQYF.

J is TRBJ2-5 and V is TRBV11-2; the D is unclear. CDR3 length: 17 residues. Trimming shortened V by 4 bases and J by 2 bases, and 20 bases separated the two germline ends. The germline CDR1 and CDR2 sequences are SGHAT and FQNNGV. The CDR3 sequence is CASSSRGKRRTQETQYF. CDR3 bases: TGTGCCAGCAGCTCAAGAGGAAAGAGACGAACTCAAGAGACCCAGTACTTC.

This clone was seen only a few times. J is TRBJ1-3 and V is TRBV2, with 8 bases identical to TRBD1. Unmatched junction bases numbered 4, after V lost 5 bases and J lost 4 bases. CDR3 length equals 14 residues. Germline V gives CDR1 SNHLY, CDR2 FYNNEI. The CDR3 DNA reads as TGTGCCAGCAGTAGACAGGGGCAAGGAAACACCATATATTTT. Translation gives CASSRQGQGNTIYF.

V is TRBV6-6 and J is TRBJ1-6; TRBD1 aligns across 9 bases. Trimming took 5 bases from V and 7 from J; bases not matched to a gene: 15. CDR1 is MNHNY, CDR2 SVGAGI, per germline (reference sequence). The CDR3 runs to 18 residues. As DNA, the CDR3 is TGTGCCAGCAGTCGAAATCCATACGGGACAGGGTTAAATTCACCCCTCCACTTT. It encodes CASSRNPYGTGLNSPLHF.

This clone is a singleton in its sample. V is TRBV7-2 and J is TRBJ1-2; 8 positions match TRBD1. Germline-derived CDR1 and CDR2 are SGHTA and FQGNSA. V shed 1 base and J 3 bases; nucleotides not matched to a gene: 4. This CDR3 contains 15 residues. The CDR3 DNA sequence: TGTGCCAGCAGCTTAGTCACACAGGGGGACTATGGCTACACCTTC. This encodes CASSLVTQGDYGYTF.

The chain joins TRBV19 to TRBJ2-5, with TRBD2 identical over 10 bases. Germline CDR1 LNHDA, CDR2 SQIVND (reference sequence). V dropped 5 bases and J dropped 4; count of bases not matched to a gene: 10. This CDR3 spans 16 amino acids. DNA of the CDR3: TGTGCCAGTAGTTATACTAGCGGGATCAGTGGAGAGACCCAGTACTTC. Encoded protein: CASSYTSGISGETQYF.

This clone was detected only once. The same CDR3 arises from other DNA sequences in this sample as well. The V gene is TRBV12-5, the J gene TRBJ1-5; a possible D gene is TRBD1 (6 bases). Germline CDR1 reads LGHNT; CDR2 reads FRNRAP. The CDR3 runs 13 residues. With 1 base removed from V and 6 bases from J, the gap between germline ends came to 7 bases. Written as DNA, the CDR3 is TGTGCTAGTGGTTTGGGAGGGGGTCAGCCCCAGCATTTT. Translated, it gives CASGLGGGQPQHF. Full variable domain (remainder filled in from reference TRBV12-5 and TRBJ1-5): DARVTQTPRHKVTEMGQEVTMRCQPILGHNTVFWYRQTMMQGLELLAYFRNRAPLDDSGMPKDRFSAEMPDATLATLKIQPSEPRDSAVYFCASGLGGGQPQHFGDGTRLSIL.

This chain links TRBV29-1 with TRBJ2-1; 13 nucleotides align to TRBD2. The CDR3 extends over 15 amino acids. Germline assignment: CDR1 SQVTM and CDR2 ANQGSEA. The J segment lost 3 bases and the V segment lost 3 bases, leaving 2 bases of the junction unmatched. The chain's CDR3 is CSVDRTSGGYNEQFF. In DNA form, the CDR3 reads TGCAGCGTTGACCGGACTAGCGGGGGCTACAATGAGCAGTTCTTC.